This T cell receptor beta chain was found in a study of B cell selection in AIRE deficiency. The V end lost 7 bases, the J end lost 7 bases, and 14 bases lay between the germline ends. Germline V gene data show CDR1 as SNHLY and CDR2 as FYNNEI. The CDR3 is 13 residues long. Conventional CD4 T cells were sorted as CD4+CD127+ cells. This clone was detected only a few times. Its antigen is unknown. Study-wide points: AIRE-deficient Tconv and Treg repertoires matched healthy donors in TCRBV, CDR3 length, diversity.

Here immunoSEQ multiplex PCR was the method, and the copy in TCRdb shows in-frame clones only, minus some. The sample contains some 19,000 clones, about 97% of which appear only once. The chain links TRBV2 to TRBJ1-5; no clear D gene. This receptor was identified in a human donor with AIRE deficiency. The sample was conventional CD4+ T cells sorted from PBMCs. As DNA, the CDR3 is TGTGCCAGCAATCAAGAGGGTGAGCAGCCCCAGCATTTT. It yields the protein CASNQEGEQPQHF.